A selection of T cell receptor beta chains follows, all from one sample in a study of blood T cell repertoires in COVID-19. Sequencing was performed with immunoSEQ multiplex PCR; in TCRdb, only in-frame clones are kept and a portion is missing. This sample has approximately 130,000 clones, with 70% to 80% found just once. The sequenced material came from peripheral blood. Receptor source: a human donor in a cohort sampled during active COVID-19. The CDR3 runs from the conserved cysteine through the conserved F or W. The order of the fields is J gene, V gene, clone size, D gene, CDR3 DNA, CDR3 protein. D genes are given only for firm matches. Size tells how often a clone was seen (once, few, many) or the class of an expanded clone, and some rows leave it out.

J gene: TRBJ2-2
V gene: TRBV6-1
clone size: -
D gene: -
CDR3 DNA: TGTGCCAGCAGTGAATATTACAGGGGGGGGACCGGGGAGCTGTTTTTT
CDR3 protein: CASSEYYRGGTGELFF

J gene: TRBJ1-5
V gene: TRBV2
clone size: -
D gene: -
CDR3 DNA: TGTGCCAGCAGTGGGGAGGGCGTTCAGCCCCAGCATTTT
CDR3 protein: CASSGEGVQPQHF

J gene: TRBJ1-5
V gene: TRBV28
clone size: once
D gene: -
CDR3 DNA: TGTGCCAGCAGTTCTACTTCAGGGTACAATCAGCCCCAGCATTTT
CDR3 protein: CASSSTSGYNQPQHF

J gene: TRBJ2-1
V gene: TRBV19
clone size: -
D gene: TRBD2
CDR3 DNA: TGTGCCAGTAGTTACCTAGCGGGGGGCCGGTACAATGAGCAGTTCTTC
CDR3 protein: CASSYLAGGRYNEQFF

J gene: TRBJ2-7
V gene: TRBV6-1
clone size: few
D gene: TRBD2
CDR3 DNA: TGTGCCAGCAGTGAATACGGACTAGCGGTGTACGAGCAGTACTTC
CDR3 protein: CASSEYGLAVYEQYF

J gene: TRBJ2-5
V gene: TRBV7-8
clone size: -
D gene: -
CDR3 DNA: TGTGCCAGCAGCACCAGACAGAACCAAGAGACCCAGTACTTC
CDR3 protein: CASSTRQNQETQYF

J gene: TRBJ2-5
V gene: TRBV30
clone size: -
D gene: TRBD2
CDR3 DNA: TGTGCCTGGAGCGGGGGGTTCCAAGAGACCCAGTACTTC
CDR3 protein: CAWSGGFQETQYF

J gene: TRBJ1-5
V gene: TRBV6-6
clone size: -
D gene: TRBD1
CDR3 DNA: TGTGCCAGCGGACAGGGACCAAATCAGCCCCAGCATTTT
CDR3 protein: CASGQGPNQPQHF

J gene: TRBJ2-1
V gene: TRBV3-1/TRBV3-2
clone size: -
D gene: -
CDR3 DNA: TGTGCCAGCAGCCCATCACAGCGGACCTACAATGAGCAGTTCTTC
CDR3 protein: CASSPSQRTYNEQFF

J gene: TRBJ2-5
V gene: TRBV5-1
clone size: -
D gene: -
CDR3 DNA: TGCGCCAGCAGCGTATCAGGGATATGGGAGACCCAGTACTTC
CDR3 protein: CASSVSGIWETQYF

J gene: TRBJ1-4
V gene: TRBV5-1
clone size: -
D gene: -
CDR3 DNA: TGCGCCAGCACCTTAACCGGGGAGAGTGAAAAACTGTTTTTT
CDR3 protein: CASTLTGESEKLFF

J gene: TRBJ1-1
V gene: TRBV9
clone size: -
D gene: -
CDR3 DNA: TGTGCCAGCAGCGGCGACGAAGGGTTCAGGGGCACTGAAGCTTTCTTT
CDR3 protein: CASSGDEGFRGTEAFF

J gene: TRBJ1-2
V gene: TRBV12-3/TRBV12-4
clone size: -
D gene: -
CDR3 DNA: TGTGCCAGCAGTCCCCCCGGGGTCGATGGCTACACCTTC
CDR3 protein: CASSPPGVDGYTF

J gene: TRBJ1-1
V gene: TRBV13
clone size: -
D gene: TRBD1
CDR3 DNA: TGTGCCAGCAGCGGGACAGGGTCTAACACTGAAGCTTTCTTT
CDR3 protein: CASSGTGSNTEAFF

J gene: TRBJ2-5
V gene: TRBV9
clone size: once
D gene: -
CDR3 DNA: TGTGCCAGCAGCCCTCGCCCTCAAGCGGAGACCCAGTACTTC
CDR3 protein: CASSPRPQAETQYF

J gene: TRBJ2-7
V gene: TRBV2
clone size: -
D gene: TRBD2
CDR3 DNA: TGTGCCAGCAGTGAATTAACGGGTCAGGGTTGGGGACTAGCGGGATCTGTCTCCTACGAGCAGTACTTC
CDR3 protein: CASSELTGQGWGLAGSVSYEQYF

J gene: TRBJ1-4
V gene: TRBV5-1
clone size: -
D gene: -
CDR3 DNA: TGCGCCAGCAGCTTCTTTAATGAAAAACTGTTTTTT
CDR3 protein: CASSFFNEKLFF

J gene: TRBJ2-7
V gene: TRBV6-4
clone size: -
D gene: -
CDR3 DNA: TGTGCCAGCAGTGTCCGAGACCGAAATGAGGACATGTTTGGTTACGAGCAGTACTTC
CDR3 protein: CASSVRDRNEDMFGYEQYF

J gene: TRBJ1-1
V gene: TRBV19
clone size: -
D gene: -
CDR3 DNA: TGTGCCAGTAGGCACCGGAGGGGAATGTCTGAAGCTTTCTTT
CDR3 protein: CASRHRRGMSEAFF

J gene: TRBJ1-1
V gene: TRBV2
clone size: few
D gene: -
CDR3 DNA: TGTGCCAGCAGATCGACAGGATACTCGAGGCGAGCTTTCTTT
CDR3 protein: CASRSTGYSRRAFF

J gene: TRBJ1-4
V gene: TRBV2
clone size: many
D gene: TRBD1
CDR3 DNA: TGTGCCTGTAGGACAGGGGAGAATGAAAAACTGTTTTTT
CDR3 protein: CACRTGENEKLFF

J gene: TRBJ2-5
V gene: TRBV7-8
clone size: -
D gene: TRBD1
CDR3 DNA: TGTGCCAGCAGCCAAGGGCAGGGGGCCCGGGAGACCCAGTACTTC
CDR3 protein: CASSQGQGARETQYF

J gene: TRBJ1-5
V gene: TRBV5-1
clone size: -
D gene: TRBD1
CDR3 DNA: TGCGCCAGCAGCCCTACAGGGGCGGCTCAGCCCCAGCATTTT
CDR3 protein: CASSPTGAAQPQHF

J gene: TRBJ2-7
V gene: TRBV5-5
clone size: -
D gene: -
CDR3 DNA: TGTGCCAGCAGCTATCGCCCAGGGGCCTTGTACGAGCAGTACTTC
CDR3 protein: CASSYRPGALYEQYF

J gene: TRBJ1-1
V gene: TRBV7-2
clone size: -
D gene: -
CDR3 DNA: TGTGCCAGCAGCTTGGGGGCAGGGAACACTGAAGCTTTCTTT
CDR3 protein: CASSLGAGNTEAFF

J gene: TRBJ2-3
V gene: TRBV27
clone size: once
D gene: TRBD2
CDR3 DNA: TGTGCCAGCAGTTTAAGCGGGGGTTACACAGATACGCAGTATTTT
CDR3 protein: CASSLSGGYTDTQYF

J gene: TRBJ1-4
V gene: TRBV11-1
clone size: -
D gene: -
CDR3 DNA: TGTGCCAGCAGCTTAGCTTATGGCGGCGTTAATGAAAAACTGTTTTTT
CDR3 protein: CASSLAYGGVNEKLFF

J gene: TRBJ2-2
V gene: TRBV2
clone size: many
D gene: -
CDR3 DNA: TGTGCCAGCAGTGAAGGCAACACGGAGACCGGGGAGCTGTTTTTT
CDR3 protein: CASSEGNTETGELFF

J gene: TRBJ2-1
V gene: TRBV30
clone size: -
D gene: -
CDR3 DNA: TGTGCCTGGACGTTCAGCTCCTACAATGAGCAGTTCTTC
CDR3 protein: CAWTFSSYNEQFF

J gene: TRBJ2-7
V gene: TRBV30
clone size: -
D gene: -
CDR3 DNA: TGTGCCTGGAGTGTACGCGGGGATAAGCCCTCCTACGAGCAGTACTTC
CDR3 protein: CAWSVRGDKPSYEQYF

J gene: TRBJ1-1
V gene: TRBV19
clone size: -
D gene: -
CDR3 DNA: TGTGCCAGTAGTGTCCCCGGGGGGAGCACTGAAGCTTTCTTT
CDR3 protein: CASSVPGGSTEAFF

J gene: TRBJ1-4
V gene: TRBV13
clone size: -
D gene: TRBD1
CDR3 DNA: TGTGCCAGCAGCTCAGGACAGGATGAAAAACTGTTTTTT
CDR3 protein: CASSSGQDEKLFF

J gene: TRBJ1-5
V gene: TRBV30
clone size: once
D gene: -
CDR3 DNA: TGTGCCTGGAGTACGGGGGTTAGCAATCAGCCCCAGCATTTT
CDR3 protein: CAWSTGVSNQPQHF

J gene: TRBJ2-7
V gene: TRBV6-1
clone size: -
D gene: TRBD1
CDR3 DNA: TGTGCCAGCAGTGAGTGGTCAGGGGGCATCAACGAGCAGTACTTC
CDR3 protein: CASSEWSGGINEQYF

J gene: TRBJ2-2
V gene: TRBV7-8
clone size: -
D gene: -
CDR3 DNA: TGTGCCAGCAGCTTAACGGCAGGGGATAACACCGGGGAGCTGTTTTTT
CDR3 protein: CASSLTAGDNTGELFF

J gene: TRBJ1-5
V gene: TRBV6-5
clone size: -
D gene: TRBD1
CDR3 DNA: TGTGCCAGCAGTTACACAGGGGTCGGACAGCCCCAGCATTTT
CDR3 protein: CASSYTGVGQPQHF

J gene: TRBJ2-7
V gene: TRBV3-1/TRBV3-2
clone size: -
D gene: TRBD2
CDR3 DNA: TGTGCCACCCGGGGGGCCTACGAGCAGTACTTC
CDR3 protein: CATRGAYEQYF

J gene: TRBJ2-5
V gene: TRBV19
clone size: -
D gene: TRBD1
CDR3 DNA: TGTGCCAGTAGTGCCACCCTCAGGGGGCGGGAAGAGACCCAGTACTTC
CDR3 protein: CASSATLRGREETQYF

J gene: TRBJ2-7
V gene: TRBV7-9
clone size: many
D gene: TRBD1
CDR3 DNA: TGTGCCAGCAGCAGTTTTAGGGGACAGTCCTACGAGCAGTACTTC
CDR3 protein: CASSSFRGQSYEQYF

J gene: TRBJ2-7
V gene: TRBV10-3
clone size: -
D gene: TRBD1
CDR3 DNA: TGTGCCATCAGCGACAGGGACGAGCAGTACTTC
CDR3 protein: CAISDRDEQYF

J gene: TRBJ1-5
V gene: TRBV7-2
clone size: few
D gene: TRBD1
CDR3 DNA: TGTGCCAGCAGCTTAGCGCTACAGGGGCCCAATCAGCCCCAGCATTTT
CDR3 protein: CASSLALQGPNQPQHF

J gene: TRBJ1-4
V gene: TRBV3-1/TRBV3-2
clone size: few
D gene: -
CDR3 DNA: TGTGCCAGCAGCCAAGAAGGCAGGGTCCGAAAACTGTTTTTT
CDR3 protein: CASSQEGRVRKLFF

J gene: TRBJ1-1
V gene: TRBV19
clone size: -
D gene: -
CDR3 DNA: TGTGCCAGTAGCATATCTCCAGGGAGGACTGAAGCTTTCTTT
CDR3 protein: CASSISPGRTEAFF

J gene: TRBJ2-2
V gene: TRBV27
clone size: -
D gene: TRBD1
CDR3 DNA: TGTGCCAGCAGGTGGGACAGGGGGAACACCGGGGAGCTGTTTTTT
CDR3 protein: CASRWDRGNTGELFF

J gene: TRBJ1-2
V gene: TRBV12-3/TRBV12-4
clone size: -
D gene: TRBD1
CDR3 DNA: TGTGCCAGCAGCCAGGGACAGGGATATGGCTACACCTTC
CDR3 protein: CASSQGQGYGYTF

J gene: TRBJ2-3
V gene: TRBV19
clone size: -
D gene: -
CDR3 DNA: TGTGCCAGTAGGGGCAGGGGAACAGATACGCAGTATTTT
CDR3 protein: CASRGRGTDTQYF

J gene: TRBJ1-6
V gene: TRBV28
clone size: -
D gene: TRBD1
CDR3 DNA: TGTGCCACCTCCCGGACAGGTTCGAGCTCCTATAATTCACCCCTCCACTTT
CDR3 protein: CATSRTGSSSYNSPLHF

J gene: TRBJ2-7
V gene: TRBV5-8
clone size: -
D gene: TRBD1
CDR3 DNA: TGTGCCAGCAGCCGGCAGGGGGCTTCCCACGAGCAGTACTTC
CDR3 protein: CASSRQGASHEQYF

J gene: TRBJ1-1
V gene: TRBV7-2
clone size: -
D gene: -
CDR3 DNA: TGTGCCAGCAGGGGGCCGTTCGGTGGTTGGACTGAAGCTTTCTTT
CDR3 protein: CASRGPFGGWTEAFF